Described below is a single T cell receptor beta chain sequence and its context. Its antigen is currently unknown. The same CDR3 also results from other DNA sequences found in this sample. Once RNA had been extracted, it was reverse transcribed into cDNA to act as the sequencing template. TCRdb keeps only in-frame clones here, not all; method: immunoSEQ multiplex PCR. The table lists around 190,000 clones, roughly 60% of them singletons. Germline V CDR1 and CDR2: SQVTM, ANQGSEA. V gave up 5 bases and J gave up 0 bases, with 8 bases separating them. The CDR3 spans 13 residues. The treatment here: oral pan-JAK inhibitor, 5-10 mg twice daily. Lesional scalp punch biopsies and peripheral blood were collected from alopecia areata patients. This entry comes from a study of CD8+ T cells in alopecia areata. Study-wide findings and caveats: Scalp clonality dropped significantly under tofacitinib, as did expanded CD8+ top-100 clones. Many expanded lesional clones stayed in scalp and blood while on tofacitinib.

This chain uses TRBV29-1 with TRBJ2-4; maybe TRBD2 (6 bases). The receptor was derived from a human donor with alopecia areata. Source: CD4+ T cells sorted from blood, taken at week 24, from a patient treated with tofacitinib. For the CDR3, the DNA is TGCAGCGTTCGGGGGAGAGCCAAAAACATTCAGTACTTC. Translated, it gives CSVRGRAKNIQYF.